This record covers a single T cell receptor beta chain. The CDR3 is 15 amino acids. CDR1 and CDR2 from the germline V gene are SGHDT and YYEEEE. V was pared by 4 bases and J by 5 bases, with 4 bases of the junction left unmatched. This entry comes from a study of siplizumab effects on memory and regulatory T cells. TCRdb's table, derived via immunoSEQ multiplex PCR, lists solely in-frame clones and lacks some. The table has some 100,000 clones, about 90% seen once; the top ten hold roughly 2.6%. The sample consisted of CD4+ T cells sorted from blood. The chain combines TRBV5-6 with TRBJ1-6; 9 nucleotides match TRBD1. This receptor was identified in a human donor in good health. Some clones in this sample may be carry-over from other donors' samples. In nucleotides, the CDR3 is TGTGCCAGCAGCCCCGGGACAGGGAATAATTCACCCCTCCACTTT. The encoded protein is CASSPGTGNNSPLHF.